This is a list of T cell receptor beta chains from one sample in a study of tumor T cells in aggressive B-cell lymphoma. Here immunoSEQ multiplex PCR was the method, and the copy in TCRdb shows in-frame clones only, minus some. The data hold over 4,000 clones, with roughly 90% observed a single time. Sequenced material: tumor tissue. All receptors come from an adult with diffuse large B cell lymphoma. The CDR3 runs from the conserved cysteine through the conserved F or W. The order of the fields is J gene, V gene, CDR3 protein.

j_gene: TRBJ1-6; v_gene: TRBV5-8; CDR3aa: CASTSSVYSYNSPLHF
j_gene: TRBJ1-1; v_gene: TRBV19; CDR3aa: CASSIVGTGSEAFF
j_gene: TRBJ2-5; v_gene: TRBV7-3; CDR3aa: CASSSRLAGGPASETQYF
j_gene: TRBJ2-3; v_gene: TRBV10-3; CDR3aa: CAISEAGTSTDTQYF
j_gene: TRBJ2-3; v_gene: TRBV9; CDR3aa: CASSETSGGANTQYF
j_gene: TRBJ2-1; v_gene: TRBV10-3; CDR3aa: CAISVGTLYNEQFF
j_gene: TRBJ1-2; v_gene: TRBV4-1; CDR3aa: CASSQDTPGTGGNYGYTF
j_gene: TRBJ2-7; v_gene: TRBV7-9; CDR3aa: CASSFLGGVFTYEQYF
j_gene: TRBJ2-5; v_gene: TRBV7-8; CDR3aa: CASSLRTGSRETQYF
j_gene: TRBJ2-7; v_gene: TRBV27; CDR3aa: CTSRDRVIDEQYF
j_gene: TRBJ1-2; v_gene: TRBV5-6; CDR3aa: CASSPGGGHYGYTF
j_gene: TRBJ1-2; v_gene: TRBV4-2; CDR3aa: CASSQDLAGVGYGYTF
j_gene: TRBJ1-2; v_gene: TRBV29-1; CDR3aa: CSVPLQGYGYTF
j_gene: TRBJ1-2; v_gene: TRBV4-1; CDR3aa: CASLGQGEYGYTF
j_gene: TRBJ2-1; v_gene: TRBV9; CDR3aa: CASSSQGQLYNEQFF
j_gene: TRBJ2-5; v_gene: TRBV10-3; CDR3aa: CAIRDTSGGETQYF
j_gene: TRBJ2-6; v_gene: TRBV9; CDR3aa: CASGASSGANVLTF
j_gene: TRBJ2-2; v_gene: TRBV30; CDR3aa: CAWIRSGTGGRELFF
j_gene: TRBJ2-1; v_gene: TRBV2; CDR3aa: CASTPLAGDYNEQFF
j_gene: TRBJ1-1; v_gene: TRBV30; CDR3aa: CAWSVAVEAFF
j_gene: TRBJ1-4; v_gene: TRBV18; CDR3aa: CASSPSGRINEKLFF
j_gene: TRBJ1-4; v_gene: TRBV6-5; CDR3aa: CASRTGTNEKLFF
j_gene: TRBJ2-3; v_gene: TRBV7-6; CDR3aa: CASSPRTGADTQYF
j_gene: TRBJ1-2; v_gene: TRBV6-5; CDR3aa: CASKPDRAIGYTF
j_gene: TRBJ2-7; v_gene: TRBV7-8; CDR3aa: CASSLPGQGAEQYF
j_gene: TRBJ2-7; v_gene: TRBV7-2; CDR3aa: CASSLRGTGGYEQYF
j_gene: TRBJ1-1; v_gene: TRBV23-1; CDR3aa: CASSPTENTEAFF
j_gene: TRBJ2-5; v_gene: TRBV5-4; CDR3aa: CASSYGGARETQYF
j_gene: TRBJ2-1; v_gene: TRBV15; CDR3aa: CATSVSAYEQFF
j_gene: TRBJ2-7; v_gene: TRBV5-4; CDR3aa: CASSLESGATYEQYF
j_gene: TRBJ2-1; v_gene: TRBV29-1; CDR3aa: CSVLRGGVYEQFF
j_gene: TRBJ1-1; v_gene: TRBV2; CDR3aa: CASSYADNTEAFF
j_gene: TRBJ2-4; v_gene: TRBV5-1; CDR3aa: CASSLGGFGKNIQYF
j_gene: TRBJ1-6; v_gene: TRBV9; CDR3aa: CASSERASSYNSPLHF
j_gene: TRBJ1-2; v_gene: TRBV7-2; CDR3aa: CASTLGGVIYGYTF
j_gene: TRBJ1-6; v_gene: TRBV6-5; CDR3aa: CASGPTGVGSPLHF